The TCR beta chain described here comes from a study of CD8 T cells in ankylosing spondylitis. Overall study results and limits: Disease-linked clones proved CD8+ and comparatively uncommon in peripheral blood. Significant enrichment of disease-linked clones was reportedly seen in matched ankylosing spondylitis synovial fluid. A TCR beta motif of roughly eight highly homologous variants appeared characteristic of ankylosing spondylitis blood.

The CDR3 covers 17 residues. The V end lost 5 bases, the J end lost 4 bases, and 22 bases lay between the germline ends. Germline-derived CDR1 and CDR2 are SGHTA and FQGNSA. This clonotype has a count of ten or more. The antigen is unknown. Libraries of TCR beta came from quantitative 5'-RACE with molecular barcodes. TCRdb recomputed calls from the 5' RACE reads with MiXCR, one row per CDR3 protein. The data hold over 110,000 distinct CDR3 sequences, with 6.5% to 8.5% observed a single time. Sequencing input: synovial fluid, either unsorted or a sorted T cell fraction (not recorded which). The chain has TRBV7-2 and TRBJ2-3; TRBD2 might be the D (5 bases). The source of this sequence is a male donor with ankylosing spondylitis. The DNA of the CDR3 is TGTGCCAGCAGCCCCAGACTGGACTCGAATCGCCCAGATACGCAGTATTTT. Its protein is CASSPRLDSNRPDTQYF.